The rows below give T cell receptor beta chains drawn from one sample of a study of metastatic and nonmetastatic thyroid tumors. TCRdb used MiXCR to call clones anew from the PCR reads. Of just over 15,000 clones listed, about 35% were seen once; the top ten hold 11%. The specimen sequenced was tumor tissue. These receptors came from a male donor with papillary thyroid cancer or a benign thyroid nodule (not recorded which). Some clones in this sample may be carry-over from other donors' samples. Both conserved end residues are part of each CDR3. A D gene is named only where the DNA matches it firmly. Size tells how often a clone was seen (once, few, many) or the class of an expanded clone, and some rows leave it out.

clone_size | d_call | j_call | v_call | cdr3_nt | cdr3_aa
NA | NA | TRBJ1-5 | TRBV10-1 | TGCGCCAGCAGTGACTTCTTATACGGGGTTGGAGTCGGCAATCAGCCCCAGCATTTT | CASSDFLYGVGVGNQPQHF
many | TRBD1 | TRBJ2-7 | TRBV9 | TGTGCCAGCAGCGCTGGGACAGCTGTAAGCTACGAGCAGTACTTC | CASSAGTAVSYEQYF
once | NA | TRBJ2-1 | TRBV20-1 | TGCAGTGCTAGAGATCAGGGTTTAAGTTCTAGACAGTTCTTC | CSARDQGLSSRQFF
NA | NA | TRBJ2-1 | TRBV20-1 | TGCAGTGCTAGAGGTCAGGGTTTTTGGTCTAGGCAGTTCTTC | CSARGQGFWSRQFF
NA | TRBD2 | TRBJ2-1 | TRBV5-1 | TGCGCCAGCAGCTTGGTTCCTAGCGGGAGGAGGTCCTACAATGAGCAGTTCTTC | CASSLVPSGRRSYNEQFF
once | NA | TRBJ1-2 | TRBV20-1 | TGCAGTGCTCCTTCATATGGCTACACCTTC | CSAPSYGYTF
NA | NA | TRBJ1-1 | TRBV20-1 | TGCAGTGCTAGGGGCTCATGGTTTGAGACTGAAGCTGTCTTT | CSARGSWFETEAVF
many | NA | TRBJ2-7 | TRBV16 | TGTGCCAGCAGCCAAAGGTTCGGGCAGTCCGTCGAGCAGTACTTC | CASSQRFGQSVEQYF
NA | TRBD1 | TRBJ1-1 | TRBV14 | TGTGCCAGCAGCGCCCGGGACAGGGGGCTTTACACTGAAGCTTTCTTT | CASSARDRGLYTEAFF
few | NA | TRBJ1-2 | TRBV28 | TGTGCCAGCAGTTTATCGGCCGGATATAACTATGGCTACACCTTC | CASSLSAGYNYGYTF
NA | NA | TRBJ1-3 | TRBV6-1 | TGTGCCATACGACTGGGACCTGGAAACATAATATATTTT | CAIRLGPGNIIYF
many | TRBD1 | TRBJ2-4 | TRBV6-2/TRBV6-3 | TGTGCCAGCAGTTTAGGATGGGGACAGGACAAAAACATTCAGTACTTC | CASSLGWGQDKNIQYF
NA | NA | TRBJ1-2 | TRBV20-1 | TGCAGTGCGGGGGTTACGGGGCTTGGCTACCCCTTC | CSAGVTGLGYPF
many | NA | TRBJ2-2 | TRBV18 | TGTGCCAGCTCATTAGGGGACGAGGAGCTGTTTTTT | CASSLGDEELFF
many | TRBD2 | TRBJ2-7 | TRBV7-3 | TGTGCCAGCAGCTTAATGCTAGCGGGGGTCCACGACCCTTTCTACGAGCAGTACTTC | CASSLMLAGVHDPFYEQYF
NA | TRBD1 | TRBJ1-2 | TRBV6-1 | TGTGCCAGCAGCCGCCAGGGGGGGGGCGACGGCTACACCTTC | CASSRQGGGDGYTF
NA | NA | TRBJ2-4 | TRBV20-1 | TGCAGTGCTAGAGACCCCAGGGCGGCCCTAGCCAAAAACATTCAGTACTTC | CSARDPRAALAKNIQYF
NA | TRBD2 | TRBJ2-1 | TRBV5-1 | TGCGCCAGCAGCCTCGCTAGCGGGAGAGCAAATGAGCAGTTCTTC | CASSLASGRANEQFF
few | TRBD2 | TRBJ2-7 | TRBV19 | TGTGCCAGTGCGACTAGCGGGTCCTCCTACGAGCAGTACTTC | CASATSGSSYEQYF
NA | NA | TRBJ2-7 | TRBV11-2 | TGTGCCAGCAGCTACGCGAGGCCCCACTACGAGCAGTACTTC | CASSYARPHYEQYF
NA | NA | TRBJ2-3 | TRBV5-6 | TGTGCCAGCAACGGGGGCACAGATACGCAGTATTTT | CASNGGTDTQYF
many | NA | TRBJ2-2 | TRBV5-1 | TGCGCCAGCAGCCAGGCTTGGAACACCGGGGAGCTGTTTTTT | CASSQAWNTGELFF
NA | TRBD1 | TRBJ2-7 | TRBV3-1 | TGTGCCAGCAGAGGGGGACAGGGTTCCCTCGAGCAGTACTTC | CASRGGQGSLEQYF
many | NA | TRBJ2-1 | TRBV4-1 | TGCGCCAGCAGCCGTCAAGAGGGGTGGGAGCAGTTCTTC | CASSRQEGWEQFF
few | TRBD1 | TRBJ1-6 | TRBV6-1 | TGTGCCAGCAGGGACAGGGAAAATTCACCCCTCCACTTT | CASRDRENSPLHF
NA | NA | TRBJ2-6 | TRBV6-1 | TGTGCCAGCACCCAAGGAGGGGCTGGGGCCAACGTCCTGACTTTC | CASTQGGAGANVLTF
NA | NA | TRBJ2-5 | TRBV6-1 | TGCGCCAGCAGTCAAGGACTATCGGGAGAGACCCAGTACTTC | CASSQGLSGETQYF
many | NA | TRBJ2-1 | TRBV15 | TGTGCCACCAGCCGACGAGGGAATTCCTACAATGAGCAGTTCTTC | CATSRRGNSYNEQFF
once | NA | TRBJ2-5 | TRBV3-1 | TGTGCCAGCAGCCAAGGATGGGGGGGCAGAGAGACCCAGTACTTC | CASSQGWGGRETQYF
NA | NA | TRBJ2-1 | TRBV20-1 | TGCAGTGCTAGTGGGACCCTAGCCTACAATGATCAGTTCTTC | CSASGTLAYNDQFF
few | NA | TRBJ1-1 | TRBV6-1 | TGTGCCAGCAGAATGGGGCGCGACACTGAATCTTTCTTT | CASRMGRDTESFF
NA | NA | TRBJ1-1 | TRBV11-3 | TGTGCCAGCAGCTTTTACAGACCCGGCACTGAAGCTTTCTTT | CASSFYRPGTEAFF
many | NA | TRBJ2-1 | TRBV5-6 | TGTGCCAGCAGCTTGGGGGAGTTCTCCTACAATGAGCAGTTCTTC | CASSLGEFSYNEQFF
many | NA | TRBJ1-1 | TRBV7-6 | TGTGCCAGCAGTTTTCAGGGCGGCACTGAAGCTTTCTTT | CASSFQGGTEAFF
medium-sized | NA | TRBJ2-7 | TRBV6-1 | TGTGCCAGCAGTGAAGTCACGACCTACGAGCAGTACTTC | CASSEVTTYEQYF
medium-sized | TRBD1 | TRBJ1-2 | TRBV24-1 | TGTGCCACCAGTGATTATTCCCGGACAGGGCAGAATGGCTACACCTTC | CATSDYSRTGQNGYTF
few | NA | TRBJ1-2 | TRBV24-1 | TGTGCCAGCAGCTTACGCCCGGAGTCTGCGGGCTACACCTTC | CASSLRPESAGYTF
NA | NA | TRBJ2-7 | TRBV7-2 | TGTGCCAGCAGCTTAGCGCCCCAGGGACTCTCGGTCGAGCAGTACTTC | CASSLAPQGLSVEQYF
many | NA | TRBJ1-5 | TRBV28 | TGTGCCAGCACCGTAGAACAGGGATATAGCAATCAGCCCCAGCATTTT | CASTVEQGYSNQPQHF
many | TRBD2 | TRBJ2-3 | TRBV13 | TGTGCCAGCAGCCTACTAGCGGGGGGCTCCGGACTTGATACGCAGTATTTT | CASSLLAGGSGLDTQYF
medium-sized | NA | TRBJ2-1 | TRBV11-2 | TGTGCCAGCAGCTTGGACAACTCCAATGAGCAGTTCTTC | CASSLDNSNEQFF
large | NA | TRBJ1-3 | TRBV9 | TGTGCCAGCAGCGTAGACTCTGGAAACACCATATATTTT | CASSVDSGNTIYF
NA | TRBD2 | TRBJ2-7 | TRBV5-6 | TGTGCCAGCAGCTTAAGAGGGGTGTCTAGCGGGAGAAACGAGCAGTACTTC | CASSLRGVSSGRNEQYF
NA | NA | TRBJ2-7 | TRBV6-1 | TGTGCCAGCAGGTTGACGGGGCCTTCCGAGCAGGAGTTC | CASRLTGPSEQEF
NA | NA | TRBJ2-7 | TRBV20-1 | TGCAGTTCTAGACTAGATGGTTACGAGCAGTACTTC | CSSRLDGYEQYF
NA | NA | TRBJ1-2 | TRBV20-1 | TGCAGTGCTAGAGACGTCGGGGCCTGGTACTATGGCTACACGTTC | CSARDVGAWYYGYTF
many | NA | TRBJ2-3 | TRBV12-3/TRBV12-4 | TGTGCCAGCACTCCCGGCCGGGGGTCAGCGGATACGCAGTATTTT | CASTPGRGSADTQYF
medium-sized | TRBD2 | TRBJ2-7 | TRBV28 | TGTGCCAGCAGTTTATCTGCTCAGACTAGCATTAGGCAGTACTTC | CASSLSAQTSIRQYF
once | NA | TRBJ2-3 | TRBV18 | TGTGCCAGCTCACCGGAACCGGGACCGCGAACAGATAAGCAGTATTTT | CASSPEPGPRTDKQYF
many | TRBD1 | TRBJ1-2 | TRBV28 | TGTGCCAGCACCGAAAGGACAGGACCGGGCTACACCTTC | CASTERTGPGYTF
many | TRBD1 | TRBJ1-4 | TRBV6-1 | TGTGCCAGCAGACGTACAGGGGGCGCCTATGAAAAACTGTTTTTT | CASRRTGGAYEKLFF
many | NA | TRBJ2-5 | TRBV6-5 | TGTGCCAGCAGTTACCGCGCCCAGCCGGAGACCCAGTACTTC | CASSYRAQPETQYF
many | TRBD2 | TRBJ2-5 | TRBV20-1 | TGCAGTACCGGGGGGGCCGGGGTGACCCAGTACTTC | CSTGGAGVTQYF